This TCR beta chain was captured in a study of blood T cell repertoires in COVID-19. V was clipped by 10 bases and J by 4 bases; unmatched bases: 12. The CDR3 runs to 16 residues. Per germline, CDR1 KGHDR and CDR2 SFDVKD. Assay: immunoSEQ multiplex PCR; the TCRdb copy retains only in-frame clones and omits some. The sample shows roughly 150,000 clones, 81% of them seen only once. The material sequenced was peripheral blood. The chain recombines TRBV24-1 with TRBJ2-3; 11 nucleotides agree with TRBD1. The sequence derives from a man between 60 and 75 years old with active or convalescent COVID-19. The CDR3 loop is CATEGTGGKKPDTQYF. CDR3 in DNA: TGTGCCACGGAAGGGACAGGGGGAAAGAAGCCAGATACGCAGTATTTT.